Each of the 25 T cell receptor beta chains below was sequenced from the same sample in a study of Ad26.COV2.S vaccination and SARS-CoV-2 variants. As to treatment: around 19 received Ad26.COV2.S at low or high dose, single or two shots; about 5 received placebo; per-sample allocation not given. Samples analyzed were those drawn on day 63 after the first vaccine or placebo injection. Generated by immunoSEQ multiplex PCR, the TCRdb table keeps only in-frame clones and is missing some. The sample has roughly 380,000 clones, 80% to 90% seen once. The material sequenced was peripheral blood, taken in a trial of Ad26.COV2.S vaccine versus placebo. All receptors come from a person between 18 and 60 years old who received the Ad26.COV2.S COVID-19 vaccine or a placebo.

The chain recombines TRBV5-1 with TRBJ2-1; D unclear. Germline loops: CDR1 SGHRS, CDR2 YFSETQ. This CDR3 region has 13 residues. V dropped 2 bases and J dropped 7 bases, with 10 bases sitting between them. The CDR3 here is CASSLSPPNEQFF. The CDR3 DNA is TGCGCCAGCAGCTTATCCCCTCCTAATGAGCAGTTCTTC. Based on the CDR3 plus reference TRBV5-1 and TRBJ2-1, the full variable domain is KAGVTQTPRYLIKTRGQQVTLSCSPISGHRSVSWYQQTPGQGLQFLFEYFSETQRNKGNFPGRFSGRQFSNSRSEMNVSTLELGDSALYLCASSLSPPNEQFFGPGTRLTVL.

The CDR3 region is CASSDRDRGFSYNEQFF. CDR3 sequence (DNA): TGTGCCAGCAGCGACCGGGACAGGGGCTTCTCCTACAATGAGCAGTTCTTC. The V gene is TRBV9, the J gene TRBJ2-1; TRBD1 matches 10 bases. The ends lost 3 bases at V and 0 bases at J; junction bases unmatched: 6. CDR1 is SGDLS and CDR2 is YYNGEE in the germline V gene. There are 17 residues in the CDR3.

The rearrangement joins TRBV4-1 to TRBJ2-3, with 10 bases lining up with TRBD2. This CDR3 has 14 residues. CDR1 MGHRA and CDR2 YSYEKL come from the germline V gene. Trimming cost V 3 bases and J 5 bases; bases outside gene matches: 2. CDR3 bases: TGCGCCAGCAGCCATACTAGCGGGGTAGATACGCAGTATTTT. Its protein product is CASSHTSGVDTQYF.

The V and J genes are TRBV28 and TRBJ1-1; 7 nucleotides align to TRBD1. The germline V gene encodes CDR1 MDHEN and CDR2 SYDVKM. J was trimmed by 4 bases and V by 10 bases; bases with no gene match: 6. The CDR3 is 12 residues long. The CDR3 spells CATWDRVTEAFF. CDR3 nucleotides: TGTGCCACCTGGGACAGAGTCACTGAAGCTTTCTTT.

This chain connects TRBV10-3 to TRBJ1-2; 7 bases line up with TRBD1. The CDR3 covers 13 residues. After removal of 0 bases from V and 8 bases from J, the junction contained 3 bases not matched to a gene. Germline V gene sequence: CDR1 ENHRY, CDR2 SYGVKD. CDR3 DNA sequence: TGTGCCATCAGTGAGTCGCAACAGGGGGGCTACACCTTC. Translating it yields CAISESQQGGYTF.

The gene calls are TRBV7-9 and TRBJ1-1; D is undetermined. The germline V gene has CDR1 SEHNR and CDR2 FQNEAQ (reference sequence). V was pared by 0 bases and J by 6 bases, with 14 bases between. The CDR3 length is 15 residues. The CDR3 here is CASSLAAGSGAEAFF. CDR3 in DNA: TGTGCCAGCAGCTTAGCCGCGGGCTCCGGCGCTGAAGCTTTCTTT.

V is TRBV3-1 (or the pseudogene TRBV3-2) and J is TRBJ1-1; no clear D gene. This CDR3 region has 14 residues. Trimming cost V 4 bases and J 0 bases, with 9 bases left between them. Germline V gives CDR1 LGHDT, CDR2 YNNKEL (reference sequence). The chain's CDR3 is CASSPPFLNTEAFF. The CDR3 DNA is TGTGCCAGCAGCCCCCCATTCCTGAACACTGAAGCTTTCTTT.

V and J are TRBV5-1 and TRBJ1-1; 7 nucleotides match TRBD1. The CDR3 length is 16 residues. J gave up 0 bases and V 5 bases, and 10 bases lay outside the gene matches. Germline lookup yields CDR1 SGHRS and CDR2 YFSETQ. CDR3 in DNA: TGCGCCAGCAGACAAACAGGGGCGGGGATGAACACTGAAGCTTTCTTT. Translated, it gives CASRQTGAGMNTEAFF.

The gene calls are TRBV4-3 and TRBJ2-6; weak D call: TRBD1 (6 bases). This CDR3 contains 15 residues. Germline-derived CDR1 and CDR2 are LGHNA and YSLEER. V was cut by 4 bases and J by 2 bases, with 9 bases left in between. This CDR3 is CASSPRGTGANVLTF. The CDR3 nucleotides are TGCGCCAGCAGCCCGAGGGGGACTGGGGCCAACGTCCTGACTTTC.

This sequence joins TRBV10-2 and TRBJ2-7; 7 bases match TRBD1. J was trimmed by 2 bases and V by 4 bases; bases with no gene match: 8. Germline CDR1 WSHSY, CDR2 SAAADI. The CDR3 length is 15 residues. The CDR3 loop is CASSGTRDSTYEQYF. CDR3 nucleotide sequence: TGCGCCAGCAGTGGAACCCGGGACAGCACCTACGAGCAGTACTTC.

In this sample, this clone turned up a few times. This rearrangement joins TRBV11-3 to TRBJ2-1; no clear D gene. From germline, CDR1 is SGHNT and CDR2 YENEEA. The length of the CDR3 is 16 residues. V was cut by 4 bases and J by 0 bases, with 13 bases left in between. CDR3 in DNA: TGTGCCAGCAGCTCGGCGTCCGGCGGCTCCTACAATGAGCAGTTCTTC. This encodes CASSSASGGSYNEQFF.

The chain links TRBV6-5 to TRBJ2-5; weak D call: TRBD2 (6 bases). This CDR3 has 14 amino acids. Trimming cost V 5 bases and J 5 bases, with 15 bases left between them. Per germline, CDR1 MNHEY and CDR2 SVGAGI. DNA for the CDR3: TGTGCCAGCAGTCCACCCGGAGGGACGGAGACCCAGTACTTC. Translated: CASSPPGGTETQYF.

The V call is TRBV5-6, the J call TRBJ1-1, with 9 bases identical to TRBD1. CDR3 length: 13 amino acids. Germline V gene sequence: CDR1 SGHDT, CDR2 YYEEEE. J gave up 11 bases and V 0 bases, and 5 bases lay outside the gene matches. The CDR3 sequence: CASSLGTGVVAFF. The CDR3 nucleotides are TGTGCCAGCAGCTTGGGGACAGGGGTTGTGGCTTTCTTT.

V is TRBV5-5 and J is TRBJ2-3; a possible D gene is TRBD1 (8 bases). The CDR3 is made up of 17 amino acids. The V and J ends lost 4 bases and 0 bases respectively, with 18 bases between them. Germline V gene data show CDR1 as SGHKS and CDR2 as YYEKEE (reference sequence). CDR3 amino acids: CASSPNRGGTSTDTQYF. CDR3 in DNA: TGTGCCAGCAGCCCTAACAGGGGGGGAACTAGCACAGATACGCAGTATTTT. Variable domain in full (rest from reference TRBV5-5 and TRBJ2-3): DAGVTQSPTHLIKTRGQQVTLRCSPISGHKSVSWYQQVLGQGPQFIFQYYEKEERGRGNFPDRFSARQFPNYSSELNVNALLLGDSALYLCASSPNRGGTSTDTQYFGPGTRLTVL.

This clone was detected once. This sequence joins TRBV6-5 and TRBJ2-1; 10 bases agree with TRBD2. The CDR3 consists of 15 residues. From germline, CDR1 is MNHEY and CDR2 SVGAGI. V lost 6 bases to trimming and J lost 7 bases; unmatched junction nucleotides: 9. The CDR3 region is CASRSLAGGVNEQFF. For the CDR3, the DNA is TGTGCCAGCAGGTCCTTAGCGGGGGGCGTTAATGAGCAGTTCTTC.

The V call is TRBV5-1, the J call TRBJ2-1, with TRBD2 matching 8 bases. Germline assignment: CDR1 SGHRS and CDR2 YFSETQ. This CDR3 contains 16 residues. The J segment lost 7 bases and the V segment lost 0 bases, leaving 9 bases of the junction unmatched. The CDR3 loop is CASSLAPKTSANEQFF. The CDR3 bases are TGCGCCAGCAGCTTGGCTCCTAAGACTAGCGCAAATGAGCAGTTCTTC. Variable domain in full (rest from reference TRBV5-1 and TRBJ2-1): KAGVTQTPRYLIKTRGQQVTLSCSPISGHRSVSWYQQTPGQGLQFLFEYFSETQRNKGNFPGRFSGRQFSNSRSEMNVSTLELGDSALYLCASSLAPKTSANEQFFGPGTRLTVL.

The chain uses TRBV6-7 and TRBJ1-5; D perhaps matches TRBD1 (6 bases). TRBV6-7 is filed as an ORF, its function uncertain. V was trimmed by 5 bases and J by 4 bases, leaving 12 bases between them. This CDR3 comprises 14 residues. CDR3 coding DNA: TGTGCCAGCAGTCTGGGACAAATAAATCAGCCCCAGCATTTT. Encoded protein: CASSLGQINQPQHF.

This chain connects TRBV30 to TRBJ2-7; 10 nucleotides match TRBD2. Trimming removed 2 bases from V and 2 bases from J; junction bases left unmatched: 6. This CDR3 comprises 15 residues. Germline loops: CDR1 GTSNPN, CDR2 SVGIG (reference sequence). The CDR3 region is CAWSITSGAPYEQYF. CDR3 DNA: TGTGCCTGGAGTATAACTAGCGGGGCCCCCTACGAGCAGTACTTC.

This chain joins TRBV19 and TRBJ2-7; 11 bases agree with TRBD2. The ends lost 5 bases at V and 3 bases at J; junction bases unmatched: 3. Looked up from germline, CDR1 is LNHDA and CDR2 is SQIVND (reference sequence). This CDR3 is built from 14 residues. The CDR3 nucleotides are TGTGCCAGTAGTCTAGCGGGGGGCGGCTACGAGCAGTACTTC. This codes for CASSLAGGGYEQYF.

The chain has TRBV30 and TRBJ1-5; no reliable D call. The CDR3 length is 14 residues. The germline V and J ends were trimmed by 2 bases and 6 bases, with 14 bases remaining between them. Germline assignment: CDR1 GTSNPN and CDR2 SVGIG (reference sequence). The CDR3 bases are TGTGCCTGGAGTACGGACCTACCCGGTCAGCCCCAGCATTTT. It encodes CAWSTDLPGQPQHF.

The CDR3 DNA sequence: TGCGCCAGCAGCCAAGATCGGGTATCCAAAAACATTCAGTACTTC. Protein: CASSQDRVSKNIQYF. J is TRBJ2-4 and V is TRBV4-1, with D hard to call. The CDR3 runs to 15 residues. V lost 0 bases and J lost 2, with 8 bases in between. Germline V CDR1 and CDR2: MGHRA, YSYEKL.

The chain combines TRBV4-1 with TRBJ2-7, with D uncertain. The CDR3 covers 13 residues. Germline lookup yields CDR1 MGHRA and CDR2 YSYEKL. V was pared by 4 bases and J by 4 bases, with 11 bases between. The CDR3, as DNA: TGCGCCAGCAGCCTTCAGTTGGGGTACGAGCAGTACTTC. Residues: CASSLQLGYEQYF.

The sample holds one count of this clone. This chain uses TRBV7-9 with TRBJ1-1, with D tentatively TRBD1 (6 bases). Germline lookup yields CDR1 SEHNR and CDR2 FQNEAQ (reference sequence). This CDR3 has 13 residues. Between the trimmed V and J ends, which lost 10 bases and 4 bases, there was a span of 16 bases. The CDR3 sequence is CATGAVSFTEAFF. The CDR3 DNA follows: TGTGCCACGGGGGCCGTCTCGTTCACTGAAGCTTTCTTT.

This clone was counted once. V gene TRBV20-1 combines with J gene TRBJ1-3; D remains unclear. Trimming cost V 3 bases and J 4 bases, with 13 bases left between them. The CDR3 loop spans 14 amino acids. Germline CDR1 reads DFQATT; CDR2 reads SNEGSKA (reference sequence). CDR3 in amino acids: CSASYRGSGNTIYF. The CDR3 DNA follows: TGCAGTGCTAGTTACCGGGGTTCAGGAAACACCATATATTTT.

The gene calls are TRBV19 and TRBJ1-2; 8 bases match TRBD1. Trimming at V came to 2 bases and at J to 1 base, leaving 6 bases not matched to a gene. Per the germline V gene, CDR1 is LNHDA and CDR2 is SQIVND (reference sequence). This CDR3 spans 16 amino acids. CDR3 DNA sequence: TGTGCCAGTAGTATACCGTGGACAGGGAATAACTATGGCTACACCTTC. Translation: CASSIPWTGNNYGYTF.